These 21 T cell receptor beta chains were sequenced from one sample in a study of T cells in Graves' hyperthyroidism and ophthalmopathy. Amplification of TCR beta CDR3 regions was performed using RNA transcripts as template. The HTBI set primed first-round TCR CDR3 RT-PCR. Each CDR3 protein gets one entry after TCRdb re-called the multiplex PCR reads with MiXCR. The sample records about 720,000 distinct CDR3 sequences, less than 20% being singletons. The sequencing input was blood. These receptors all come from a man aged 18 to 29 with Graves' hyperthyroidism.

In its sample, this clonotype was seen many times. The chain has TRBV28 and TRBJ2-7, with D perhaps TRBD2 (5 bases). V shed 6 bases and J shed 1 base, with 7 bases lying between them. The CDR3 consists of 12 residues. CDR1 and CDR2 (germline): MDHEN, SYDVKM. In DNA, the CDR3 is TGTGCCAGCAGCGGAGGATCCTACGAGCAGTACTTC. It is translated as CASSGGSYEQYF.

This clonotype was found a few times. One base away lies a much larger clone, so this may be a sequencing read error. The chain's CDR3 is CASSKSTGVYNEQSF. In nucleotides, the CDR3 is TGTGCCAGCAGTAAGTCGACAGGGGTATACAATGAGCAGTCCTTC. V gene TRBV27 combines with J gene TRBJ2-1; 8 positions match TRBD1. The CDR3 covers 15 residues. The V gene's germline CDR1 is MNHEY and CDR2 SMNVEV (reference sequence).

This clonotype has just a few counts. The J gene is TRBJ1-2, the V gene TRBV20-1, with D possibly being TRBD1 (5 bases). Trimming removed 0 bases from V and 1 base from J, with 15 bases in between. The CDR3 is made up of 16 amino acids. Germline V gives CDR1 DFQATT, CDR2 SNEGSKA (reference sequence). CDR3 loop: CSARDRTQGFNYGYTF. The CDR3 coding sequence is TGCAGTGCTAGAGATAGAACGCAGGGTTTTAACTATGGCTACACCTTC.

This clonotype turned up a few times. The V call is TRBV7-8, the J call TRBJ2-2; D is perhaps TRBD2 (6 bases). Trimming stripped 6 bases from V and 3 bases from J, with 17 bases between. The CDR3 extends over 16 amino acids. The germline V gene encodes CDR1 SGHVS and CDR2 FQNEAQ. CDR3 sequence (DNA): TGTGCCAGCAGGTCGAGCTTGGGGGACTACACCGGGGAGCTGTTTTTT. This encodes CASRSSLGDYTGELFF.

This chain links TRBV6-2 or TRBV6-3 with TRBJ2-3; perhaps D is TRBD1 or TRBD2 (6 bases each). The germline gives CDR1 MNHEY, CDR2 SVGEGT. Trimming pared 6 bases from V and 6 bases from J, leaving 34 bases between. This CDR3 contains 20 residues. The CDR3: CASRPNRVQSMREVLDTQYF. Here the CDR3 DNA reads TGTGCCAGCAGGCCGAACAGGGTCCAATCCATGAGGGAGGTCCTGGATACGCAGTATTTT.

This clonotype has more than one count but fewer than ten. The chain employs TRBV19 and TRBJ2-5; weak D call: TRBD2 (5 bases). Per the germline V gene, CDR1 is LNHDA and CDR2 is SQIVND (reference sequence). CDR3 length: 17 residues. Trimming stripped 3 bases from V and 4 bases from J, with 21 bases between. CDR3 region: CASSIGNSVKVSETQYF. The CDR3 DNA is TGTGCCAGTAGTATTGGCAATAGCGTTAAGGTTTCAGAGACCCAGTACTTC. Full variable domain (missing parts from reference TRBV19 and TRBJ2-5): DGGITQSPKYLFRKEGQNVTLSCEQNLNHDAMYWYRQDPGQGLRLIYYSQIVNDFQKGDIAEGYSVSREKKESFPLTVTSAQKNPTAFYLCASSIGNSVKVSETQYFGPGTRLLVL.

The V call is TRBV5-5, the J call TRBJ1-1; TRBD1 agrees at 10 bases. The V gene end was trimmed by 4 bases and the J gene end by 1 base; junction bases not matched to a gene: 4. CDR1 and CDR2 (germline): SGHKS, YYEKEE (reference sequence). This CDR3 has 15 amino acids. The chain's CDR3 is CASSGTGDGNTEAFF. In DNA, the CDR3 is TGTGCCAGCAGCGGGACAGGGGACGGGAACACTGAAGCTTTCTTT.

The chain links TRBV7-9 to TRBJ1-1; D is perhaps TRBD1 (5 bases). Trimming took off 8 bases at V and 1 base at J, with 20 bases between the two ends. Per the germline V gene, CDR1 is SEHNR and CDR2 is FQNEAQ (reference sequence). This CDR3 has 16 amino acids. CDR3 sequence (DNA): TGTGCCAGCCTCCCCCGGGGAAGGGGCTCGAACACTGAAGCTTTCTTT. Translation gives CASLPRGRGSNTEAFF.

This clonotype was seen a handful of times. The chain links TRBV12-5 to TRBJ2-1; TRBD2 matches at 12 bases. With V trimmed by 5 bases and J by 3 bases, 5 bases remained unmatched. CDR1 is LGHNT and CDR2 is FRNRAP in the germline V gene. The CDR3 runs 16 residues. CDR3 coding DNA: TGTGCTAGTGGTCCGCGGGGACTAGCGGGCTACAATGAGCAGTTCTTC. Protein sequence: CASGPRGLAGYNEQFF.

A remark on this clonotype: This may stem from a read error, because a much larger clone lies one nucleotide away. The chain recombines TRBV28 with TRBJ2-1, with TRBD1 matching 7 bases. This CDR3 spans 15 amino acids. Germline CDR1 and CDR2: MDHEN and SYDVKM. CDR3 protein: CASSLLDRSYNEQSF. For the CDR3, the DNA is TGTGCCAGCAGTTTATTGGACAGGTCCTACAATGAGCAGTCCTTC.

This clonotype came up a few times. This chain uses TRBV29-1 with TRBJ2-7, with 7 bases aligning to TRBD1. The CDR3 runs to 13 residues. V shed 7 bases, J shed 2 bases, and the junction held 8 bases outside the gene matches. Germline V gene lookup returns CDR1 SQVTM and CDR2 ANQGSEA. Here the CDR3 DNA reads TGCAGCGCTGAGACAGGGTCAGCCTACGAGCAGTACTTC. Amino acid sequence: CSAETGSAYEQYF.

The V call is TRBV19, the J call TRBJ2-2; D gene ambiguous. Germline loops: CDR1 LNHDA, CDR2 SQIVND (reference sequence). Between the trimmed V and J ends, which lost 1 base and 2 bases, there was a span of 5 bases. This CDR3 is 14 amino acids long. The DNA for the CDR3 is TGTGCCAGTAGTATAGTCTATAACACCGGGGAGCTGTTTTTT. This encodes CASSIVYNTGELFF.

A few counts support this clonotype. This sequence joins TRBV3-1 and TRBJ2-3, with a weak D call TRBD1 (6 bases). Germline loops: CDR1 LGHDT, CDR2 YNNKEL (reference sequence). This CDR3 comprises 17 residues. V lost 1 base and J lost 1, with 15 bases in between. In DNA form, the CDR3 reads TGTGCCAGCAGCCAAGTCTCCTTCAGGGGCGGCACAGATACGCAGTATTTT. Translated: CASSQVSFRGGTDTQYF.

Of note for this clonotype: The junction differs from germline at one of its ends, possibly a read error. The chain couples TRBV15 to TRBJ2-1, with TRBD2 matching over 11 bases. Germline loops: CDR1 LNHNV, CDR2 YYDKDF (reference sequence). The CDR3 is 17 amino acids. DNA for the CDR3: TGTGCCACCAGCGGACGTCAGACTAGCGGGATTAACAATGAGCAGCTCTTC. Translation: CATSGRQTSGINNEQLF.

This clonotype occurred many times. The chain uses TRBV6-1 and TRBJ2-7; D not resolved. Germline V gene lookup returns CDR1 MNHNS and CDR2 SASEGT. V was pared by 2 bases and J by 6 bases, with 5 bases between. CDR3 size: 11 residues. In DNA, the CDR3 is TGTGCCAGCAGTGAAACCCGCGAGCAGTACTTC. It encodes CASSETREQYF.

The CDR3, as DNA: TGTGCCAGCGGCGCCCCAATGGAGAACACTGAAGCTTTCTTT. Protein: CASGAPMENTEAFF. This chain links TRBV6-2 or TRBV6-3 with TRBJ1-1; D is ambiguous. This CDR3 is built from 14 residues. V dropped 8 bases and J dropped 1 base, with 14 bases sitting between them. Germline V gives CDR1 MNHEY, CDR2 SVGEGT.

At least ten counts were recorded for this clonotype. The chain uses TRBV11-3 and TRBJ2-3; D may be TRBD1 (6 bases). Germline-derived CDR1 and CDR2 are SGHNT and YENEEA. V shed 0 bases and J shed 3 bases, with 10 bases lying between them. This CDR3 has 15 amino acids. CDR3 DNA: TGTGCCAGCAGCTTAGAAATCAGGGGAACAGATACGCAGTATTTT. This translates into CASSLEIRGTDTQYF.

This rearrangement joins TRBV6-1 to TRBJ1-2; perhaps TRBD1 as D (6 bases). V was shortened by 7 bases and J by 2 bases, with 14 bases between the two germline ends. Germline V gene sequence: CDR1 MNHNS, CDR2 SASEGT. The length of the CDR3 is 14 residues. Here the CDR3 reads CASKLGRGNYGYTF. CDR3 nucleotide sequence: TGTGCCAGCAAGCTAGGCAGGGGCAACTATGGCTACACCTTC.

A few counts support this clonotype. This sequence joins TRBV2 and TRBJ1-2; a possible D gene is TRBD1 (6 bases). In germline, CDR1 is SNHLY, CDR2 FYNNEI. The CDR3 covers 15 residues. Trimming shortened V by 7 bases and J by 10 bases, and 25 bases separated the two germline ends. CDR3 sequence reads: CASTTSAKQGPTYTF. The CDR3 DNA sequence: TGTGCCAGCACCACCTCCGCTAAACAGGGCCCGACCTACACCTTC.

This clonotype has more than one count but fewer than ten. The chain has TRBV11-3 and TRBJ2-3; 7 nucleotides match TRBD1. V was pared by 4 bases and J by 5 bases, with 9 bases of the junction left unmatched. Germline V gene lookup returns CDR1 SGHNT and CDR2 YENEEA. The CDR3 length is 15 residues. The CDR3 DNA is TGTGCCAGCAGCTCCCCGGCATCAGGGGGAGATACGCAGTATTTT. This gives the protein CASSSPASGGDTQYF.

The chain is built from TRBV24-1 and TRBJ2-7; a weak D match, TRBD1 (6 bases). The CDR3 length is 13 residues. Germline-derived CDR1 and CDR2 are KGHDR and SFDVKD. V lost 4 bases and J 1 base, leaving 7 bases between the germline ends. DNA for the CDR3: TGTGCCACCAGTGAGGGGGCTTCCTACGAGCAGTACTTC. It translates to CATSEGASYEQYF.